Sequencing of this T cell receptor beta chain was carried out in a study of beta chain features in type 1 diabetes. On this clone itself: Its specificity is unknown.

The germline CDR1 and CDR2 sequences are SEHNR and FQNEAQ (reference sequence). Trimming took off 1 base at V and 4 bases at J, with 16 bases between the two ends. This CDR3 has 16 amino acids. Notes on the study in general: All four CD4+ subsets of Type 1 diabetes patients contained TCRB CDR3s that were moderately but significantly shorter.

Investigators reverse transcribed all isolated RNA, so they sequenced expressed TCRB transcripts. The assay was immunoSEQ multiplex PCR, and TCRdb's table has in-frame clones only and misses some. Among 200,000 to 300,000 clones, roughly 21% were seen once, and the ten largest hold more than 0.025%. The sequence derives from a woman in her forties with type 1 diabetes. The J gene is TRBJ1-2, the V gene TRBV7-9, with unresolved D. Sequencing was done on a sample of naive CD4+ T cells from blood. CDR3 nucleotide sequence: TGTGCCAGCAGCTTAGTTCTGGCAAACTCGGGCTATGGCTACACCTTC. Residues: CASSLVLANSGYGYTF.